This TCR beta chain was observed in a study of blood T cell repertoires in COVID-19 (dated by TCRdb to about 2020). General notes on the study: The collaborator samples originated in the United States, Italy and Spain and spanned the acute and convalescent phases of COVID-19. Samples were obtained from the ongoing ImmuneRACE study (first 160 participants) and from 1,200 or so subjects provided by 6 global collaborators. The repertoires were released in a freely available public database intended as a resource for research on the immune response to SARS-CoV-2. Where HLA class I and class II types were available, the types were taken from metadata supplied by the sample provider, not from assay-based typing. The sample metadata nearly always contained a de-identified subject ID, COVID-19 status, age in years and sex. The material from the prospective study consisted of cDNA or gDNA derived from T cells, B-cell-depleted T cells, or PBMCs. Subjects who had been exposed to COVID-19, were actively infected with it, or had recovered from it provided the deeply sampled blood TCRbeta repertoires that made up the dataset.

TCRbeta CDR3 regions were amplified from genomic DNA by means of the immunoSEQ Assay, a bias-controlled multiplex PCR. The published analysis was carried out like this. The number of nucleated cells in each sample was estimated from the amplification of reference gene primers within the assay. Sequence reads were collapsed and filtered to measure the absolute abundance of every unique TCRbeta CDR3 rearrangement. For each sample, productive Simpson clonality was calculated as the square root of Simpson's diversity index over productive rearrangements. Entries here come from immuneACCESS through TCRdb and include only in-frame sequences with V and J called. Some clones fail to appear in such tables; in the studies checked, an unresolved V gene covers under half of the shortfall, and the cause of the remainder is unknown. The V and J calls and clone size come from that table; D and trimming were worked out from the DNA. In this sample the table shows approximately 190,000 clones, approximately 90% of which occur a single time. The top ten clones comprise approximately 0.56% of the sample.

The germline V gene specifies SGHAT as CDR1 and FQNNGV as CDR2. Between the V and J ends, shortened by 1 base and 2 bases respectively, the junction contains 11 bases. Its CDR3 holds 15 amino acids, cysteine through phenylalanine. Only the CDR3 DNA stays, 45 bases, in frame from base 1. The collaborating institutions used their own protocols to collect whole blood in K2EDTA tubes. For TCRbeta analysis, collaborators shipped samples in one of three forms: frozen whole blood, isolated PBMCs, or DNA extracted from either of those sample types. What the authors observed across the whole study: Clinical and demographic metadata were provided uncurated, with the amount varying by source and participant.

In this sample, this clone turned up once. Its antigen is not yet known. There are no base qualities to consult, and no much larger clone falls within one base. The chain employs TRBV11-2 and TRBJ1-1, with TRBD1 as a weak D call on 6 bases. Sequencing was done on a sample of peripheral blood. This TCR derives from a man in his fifties with acute or convalescent COVID-19. The CDR3 here reads CASSLVRDINTEAFF. Read as DNA, the sequence is TGTGCCAGCAGCTTAGTCCGGGACATTAACACTGAAGCTTTCTTT.